In its sample, the clone carrying this TCR beta chain was seen once. The data were taken from a study of blood T cell repertoires in COVID-19. Study information: Whether acute or convalescent, the COVID-19 samples came from the United States, Italy and Spain.

Generated by immunoSEQ multiplex PCR, the TCRdb table keeps only in-frame clones and is missing some. In the table there are under 300,000 clones, around nine tenths of which are singletons. Germline CDR1 and CDR2: KGHSH and LQKENI. The CDR3 loop spans 16 amino acids. The germline V and J ends were trimmed by 0 bases and 0 bases, with 10 bases remaining between them. Participants came from 20 to 25 US areas, aged roughly 18 to 90 years. The chain employs TRBV18 and TRBJ2-3; D is uncertain. The clonotype was recovered from a woman aged 40 to 55 who had recovered from COVID-19. The sequenced sample was PBMCs or T cells enriched from blood (not recorded which). The CDR3 is CASSPPNSESTDTQYF. In DNA, the CDR3 is TGTGCCAGCTCACCACCGAACAGTGAAAGCACAGATACGCAGTATTTT.